The 27 T cell receptor beta chains reported below all come from one sample, sequenced in a study of blood T cell repertoires in COVID-19. The protocol was immunoSEQ multiplex PCR, while the TCRdb copy is restricted to in-frame clones and leaves out a portion. The top ten hold around 7.6% of the sample, which has about 120,000 clones, approximately 84% seen once. The sequenced sample was peripheral blood. Receptors were obtained from a man aged 65 to 85 with active or convalescent COVID-19.

This clone has only one observation. The CDR3 region has the DNA TGTGCCAGCAACCCACAGGGAAGGGAGCTGTTTTTT. This codes for CASNPQGRELFF. J is TRBJ2-2 and V is TRBV6-5; a possible D gene is TRBD1 (6 bases). Trimming removed 7 bases at V and 9 bases at J, with 12 bases between. Germline values: CDR1 MNHEY, CDR2 SVGAGI. The CDR3 covers 12 residues.

The rearrangement joins TRBV7-6 to TRBJ2-1; 10 positions agree with TRBD2. The germline CDR1 and CDR2 sequences are SGHVS and FNYEAQ. V lost 2 bases, J lost 9 bases, and 7 bases stayed unmatched. The CDR3 runs to 15 residues. CDR3 bases: TGTGCCAGCAGCTTAAGCGGGGGGGCTGCAGGTGAGCAGTTCTTC. Translating it yields CASSLSGGAAGEQFF.

The chain is built from TRBV7-3 and TRBJ2-3, with 8 bases identical to TRBD2. The trim removed 2 bases at V and 3 bases at J, leaving 7 bases unmatched. Germline V lookup: CDR1 SGHTA, CDR2 FQGTGA. The CDR3 totals 16 residues. DNA of the CDR3: TGTGCCAGCAGCTTACTCGCGGGAGGCGGGACAGATACGCAGTATTTT. Its translation: CASSLLAGGGTDTQYF.

J is TRBJ2-1 and V is TRBV11-3, with a weak D call TRBD2 (7 bases). CDR3 length equals 15 residues. V was trimmed by 8 bases and J by 2 bases, leaving 16 bases between them. Looked up from germline, CDR1 is SGHNT and CDR2 is YENEEA. CDR3: CASERGGATYNEQFF. CDR3 DNA sequence: TGTGCCAGCGAGCGAGGGGGGGCTACCTACAATGAGCAGTTCTTC.

This clone turned up a few times. V and J are TRBV30 and TRBJ1-2, with 7 bases aligning to TRBD1. CDR3 size: 17 residues. Losses at the gene ends were 0 bases for V and 2 bases for J; bases not matched to a gene: 12. The germline gives CDR1 GTSNPN, CDR2 SVGIG (reference sequence). CDR3 bases: TGTGCCTGGAGTGTTCCGGACAGGAGGCGACGGAACTATGGCTACACCTTC. Residues: CAWSVPDRRRRNYGYTF.

The chain combines TRBV27 with TRBJ2-7, with D maybe TRBD1 (6 bases). Per the germline V gene, CDR1 is MNHEY and CDR2 is SMNVEV (reference sequence). The CDR3 is made up of 17 amino acids. Trimming shortened V by 6 bases and J by 3 bases, and 24 bases separated the two germline ends. CDR3 bases: TGTGCCAGCAGCCTATCGACGGGGTGGGGGACACACTACGAGCAGTACTTC. This encodes CASSLSTGWGTHYEQYF.

V is TRBV11-2 and J is TRBJ1-1; D not certain. Germline-derived CDR1 and CDR2 are SGHAT and FQNNGV. The CDR3 sequence is 15 residues long. The V and J ends lost 3 bases and 4 bases respectively, with 15 bases between them. As DNA, the CDR3 is TGTGCCAGCAGCTTGTCCATGACGGGATCCACTGAAGCTTTCTTT. It yields the protein CASSLSMTGSTEAFF.

This clone was seen only a few times. The genes are TRBV6-1 and TRBJ2-5; TRBD2 matches 8 bases. Germline V gene sequence: CDR1 MNHNS, CDR2 SASEGT. V was clipped by 3 bases and J by 4 bases; unmatched bases: 7. This CDR3 contains 15 residues. The CDR3 DNA follows: TGTGCCAGCAGTGACCCCCGGGGGGGAGGAGAGACCCAGTACTTC. It yields the protein CASSDPRGGGETQYF.

This chain links TRBV7-9 with TRBJ1-1, with 12 bases identical to TRBD1. V lost 3 bases and J lost 4; bases outside the gene matches: 3. This CDR3 is built from 15 residues. Germline V gene sequence: CDR1 SEHNR, CDR2 FQNEAQ (reference sequence). The CDR3 spells CASSLGQGAITEAFF. DNA of the CDR3: TGTGCCAGCAGCTTGGGACAGGGGGCGATCACTGAAGCTTTCTTT.

The chain combines TRBV19 with TRBJ1-1, with TRBD1 matching over 12 bases. Germline trimming cut 4 bases from V and 5 bases from J; bases unmatched to any gene: 2. This CDR3 spans 14 amino acids. Germline V gives CDR1 LNHDA, CDR2 SQIVND (reference sequence). The CDR3 loop reads CASSRGQGATEAFF. The CDR3, as DNA: TGTGCCAGTAGTAGGGGACAGGGGGCTACTGAAGCTTTCTTT.

The V and J genes are TRBV6-6 and TRBJ1-6; D unclear. This CDR3 is built from 16 residues. V was cut by 6 bases and J by 10 bases, with 22 bases left in between. Germline V CDR1 and CDR2: MNHNY, SVGAGI (reference sequence). The CDR3 coding sequence is TGTGCCAGCAGCTCCGCGCAGGAGGGTCTGAGCTCACCCCTCCACTTT. This translates into CASSSAQEGLSSPLHF.

With respect to this clone: Additional DNA sequences in this sample encode the identical CDR3. The chain carries TRBV28 and TRBJ2-7; TRBD2 aligns across 12 bases. The CDR3 totals 14 residues. The J segment lost 1 base and the V segment lost 5 bases, leaving 0 bases of the junction unmatched. Germline CDR1 MDHEN, CDR2 SYDVKM. The CDR3 coding sequence is TGTGCCAGCAGTCTAGCGGGAGGGTCCTACGAGCAGTACTTC. This sequence encodes CASSLAGGSYEQYF. Full variable domain (remainder filled in from reference TRBV28 and TRBJ2-7): DVKVTQSSRYLVKRTGEKVFLECVQDMDHENMFWYRQDPGLGLRLIYFSYDVKMKEKGDIPEGYSVSREKKERFSLILESASTNQTSMYLCASSLAGGSYEQYFGPGTRLTVT.

A single count supports this clone. The chain carries TRBV5-1 and TRBJ1-6; 11 bases are a match to TRBD1. V was clipped by 4 bases and J by 1 base; unmatched bases: 4. The CDR3 totals 17 residues. Germline V gives CDR1 SGHRS, CDR2 YFSETQ. CDR3 region: CASSDRDRGSYNSPLHF. Written as DNA, the CDR3 is TGCGCCAGCAGCGACAGGGACAGGGGGTCCTATAATTCACCCCTCCACTTT.

The V and J genes are TRBV18 and TRBJ1-1; possible D gene TRBD1, 5 bases. Germline CDR1 and CDR2: KGHSH and LQKENI. The CDR3 has 14 residues. Trimming removed 6 bases from V and 1 base from J, with 12 bases in between. The chain's CDR3 is CASSQGIGNTEAFF. The DNA of the CDR3 is TGTGCCAGCTCCCAGGGAATCGGGAACACTGAAGCTTTCTTT. Looking up the rest from reference TRBV18 and TRBJ1-1 gives the full variable domain: NAGVMQNPRHLVRRRGQEARLRCSPMKGHSHVYWYRQLPEEGLKFMVYLQKENIIDESGMPKERFSAEFPKEGPSILRIQQVVRGDSAAYFCASSQGIGNTEAFFGQGTRLTVV.

The chain is built from TRBV4-3 and TRBJ1-1, with TRBD1 identical over 9 bases. Germline loops: CDR1 LGHNA, CDR2 YSLEER. The V gene end was trimmed by 0 bases and the J gene end by 4 bases; junction bases not matched to a gene: 6. The CDR3 loop spans 16 amino acids. The CDR3 sequence is CASSQDWGTGRTEAFF. CDR3 sequence (DNA): TGCGCCAGCAGCCAAGATTGGGGGACAGGGCGCACTGAAGCTTTCTTT.

This clone has only a few counts. The chain couples TRBV3-1 (or the pseudogene TRBV3-2) to TRBJ2-7; D remains unclear. V was cut by 0 bases and J by 2 bases, with 8 bases left in between. The CDR3 extends over 14 amino acids. CDR1 and CDR2 (germline): LGHDT, YNNKEL (reference sequence). In nucleotides, the CDR3 is TGTGCCAGCAGCCAAGATCCAGGCCCCTACGAGCAGTACTTC. Translating gives CASSQDPGPYEQYF.

The chain employs TRBV3-1 (or the pseudogene TRBV3-2) and TRBJ2-7, with D unresolved. Trimming removed 1 base from V and 5 bases from J, with 3 bases in between. CDR3 length equals 11 residues. Germline assignment: CDR1 LGHDT and CDR2 YNNKEL (reference sequence). CDR3 loop: CASSQVNEQYF. In DNA form, the CDR3 reads TGTGCCAGCAGCCAAGTTAACGAGCAGTACTTC.

The chain uses TRBV11-3 and TRBJ2-3, with TRBD1 identical over 8 bases. Germline V gene data show CDR1 as SGHNT and CDR2 as YENEEA. The CDR3 contains 15 residues. After removal of 4 bases from V and 5 bases from J, the junction contained 8 bases not matched to a gene. Written as DNA, the CDR3 is TGTGCCAGCAGCTCACAGGGGGGAAACATAGATACGCAGTATTTT. Translating it yields CASSSQGGNIDTQYF.

The V and J genes are TRBV9 and TRBJ1-2, with 8 positions matching TRBD1. The CDR3 has 15 residues. The V and J ends lost 2 bases and 5 bases, in that order; junction bases with no gene match: 8. Per the germline V gene, CDR1 is SGDLS and CDR2 is YYNGEE. Here the CDR3 reads CASSVGQGRGYGYTF. The CDR3 nucleotides read TGTGCCAGCAGCGTCGGACAGGGTAGAGGGTATGGCTACACCTTC.

The CDR3 DNA is TGTGCCAGCAGTCAACAGGCTTCCTACGAGCAGTACTTC. Translation gives CASSQQASYEQYF. The rearrangement links TRBV6-2 or TRBV6-3 to TRBJ2-7; tentatively, D is TRBD1 (5 bases). This CDR3 has 13 amino acids. Trimming removed 5 bases from V and 1 base from J, with 9 bases in between. CDR1 MNHEY and CDR2 SVGEGT come from the germline V gene.

The chain uses TRBV12-3 or TRBV12-4 and TRBJ1-1, with D maybe TRBD1 (5 bases). Trimming left V 7 bases short and J 7 bases short, with 16 bases between. The CDR3 covers 13 residues. The CDR3 loop reads CASTREGTNEAFF. The CDR3 coding sequence is TGTGCCAGCACACGGGAGGGGACCAATGAAGCTTTCTTT.

The chain combines TRBV15 with TRBJ1-2, with D unclear. CDR1 and CDR2 (germline): LNHNV, YYDKDF (reference sequence). CDR3 length: 13 amino acids. Trimming pared 1 base from V and 3 bases from J, leaving 6 bases between. CDR3 nucleotides: TGTGCCACCAGCAGAGCGAGAGACTATGGCTACACCTTC. Its protein product is CATSRARDYGYTF.

The chain employs TRBV27 and TRBJ1-2, with 8 bases that match TRBD1. Germline assignment: CDR1 MNHEY and CDR2 SMNVEV (reference sequence). The ends lost 2 bases at V and 8 bases at J; junction bases unmatched: 7. The CDR3 sequence is 14 residues long. The CDR3 protein is CASSLNRGERGYTF. The CDR3 bases are TGTGCCAGCAGTTTAAACAGGGGGGAAAGGGGCTACACCTTC.

The V and J genes are TRBV27 and TRBJ1-5; 8 nucleotides agree with TRBD1. The CDR3 has 17 amino acids. Trimming took 1 base from V and 1 from J; bases not matched to a gene: 6. Germline-derived CDR1 and CDR2 are MNHEY and SMNVEV (reference sequence). In DNA form, the CDR3 reads TGTGCCAGCAGTTTATTTGCAGGGGGCTTGAGCAATCAGCCCCAGCATTTT. It translates to CASSLFAGGLSNQPQHF.

The DNA of the CDR3 is TGCGCCAGCAGCTTCGGGTCGGGCTCCTACGAGCAGTACTTC. Its translation is CASSFGSGSYEQYF. This chain links TRBV5-1 with TRBJ2-7, with D unresolved. Trimming pared 2 bases from V and 0 bases from J, leaving 9 bases between. This CDR3 contains 14 residues. CDR1 is SGHRS and CDR2 is YFSETQ in the germline V gene.

In this sample, this clone turned up a few times. The CDR3 reads CASSPPLRVSYNSPLHF. Written as DNA, the CDR3 is TGTGCCAGCAGCCCACCGCTCCGGGTTTCCTATAATTCACCCCTCCACTTT. The V and J genes are TRBV7-2 and TRBJ1-6; D ambiguous. Trimming removed 5 bases at V and 1 base at J, with 15 bases between. CDR1 and CDR2 from the germline V gene are SGHTA and FQGNSA. The CDR3 is 17 amino acids.

The rearrangement uses TRBV11-2 and TRBJ1-2; D is unresolved. This CDR3 contains 13 residues. The germline V gene has CDR1 SGHAT and CDR2 FQNNGV. V was pared by 3 bases and J by 4 bases, with 9 bases between. CDR3 in DNA: TGTGCCAGCAGCTTCAGTAATTCCTATGGCTACACCTTC. Translated, it gives CASSFSNSYGYTF.